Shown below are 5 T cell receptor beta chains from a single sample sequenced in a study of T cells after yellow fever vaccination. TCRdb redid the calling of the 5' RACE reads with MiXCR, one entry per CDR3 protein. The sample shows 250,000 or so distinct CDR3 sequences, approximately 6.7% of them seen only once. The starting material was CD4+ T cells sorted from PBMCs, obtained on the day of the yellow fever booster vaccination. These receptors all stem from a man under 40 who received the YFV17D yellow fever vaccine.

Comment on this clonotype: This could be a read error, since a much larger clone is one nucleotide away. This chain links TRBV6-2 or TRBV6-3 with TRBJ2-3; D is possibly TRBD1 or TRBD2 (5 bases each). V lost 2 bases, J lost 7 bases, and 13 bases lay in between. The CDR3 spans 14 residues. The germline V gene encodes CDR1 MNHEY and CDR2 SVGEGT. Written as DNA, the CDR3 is TGTGCCAGCAGTTACGGGACCCTAAGGTATACGCAGTATTTT. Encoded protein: CASSYGTLRYTQYF.

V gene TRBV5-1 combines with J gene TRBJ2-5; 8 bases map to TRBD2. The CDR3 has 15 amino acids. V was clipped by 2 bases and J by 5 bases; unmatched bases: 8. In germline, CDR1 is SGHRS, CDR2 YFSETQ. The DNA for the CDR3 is TGCGCCAGCAGCTTCCAGCGGGAGTTGCGGGAGACCCAGTACTTC. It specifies CASSFQRELRETQYF.

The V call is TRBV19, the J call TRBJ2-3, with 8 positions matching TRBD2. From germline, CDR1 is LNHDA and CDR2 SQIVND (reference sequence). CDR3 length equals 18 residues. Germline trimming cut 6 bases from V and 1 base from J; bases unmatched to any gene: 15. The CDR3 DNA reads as TGTGCCAGTAGAAGGGTTACCAGGACTAGCCGGGGCACAGATACGCAGTATTTT. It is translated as CASRRVTRTSRGTDTQYF.

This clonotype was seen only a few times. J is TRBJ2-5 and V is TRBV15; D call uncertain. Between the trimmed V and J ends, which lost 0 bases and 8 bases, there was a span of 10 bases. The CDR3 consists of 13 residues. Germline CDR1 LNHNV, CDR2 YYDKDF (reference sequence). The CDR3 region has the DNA TGTGCCACCAGCAGAGACCAAGAGCCAACCCAGTACTTC. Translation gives CATSRDQEPTQYF.

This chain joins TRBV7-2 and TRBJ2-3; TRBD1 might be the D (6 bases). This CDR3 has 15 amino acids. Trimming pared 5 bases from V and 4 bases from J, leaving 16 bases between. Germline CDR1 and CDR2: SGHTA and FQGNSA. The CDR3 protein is CASSPQGGVADTQYF. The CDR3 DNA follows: TGTGCCAGCAGCCCCCAAGGGGGAGTGGCAGATACGCAGTATTTT.